Reported below is one TCR beta chain. Germline CDR1 SGHTA, CDR2 FQGNSA. CDR3 length: 15 amino acids. V gave up 5 bases and J gave up 7 bases; unmatched junction bases: 9. TCRdb used MiXCR to reprocess the 5' RACE reads, holding one entry per CDR3 protein. Of some 250,000 distinct CDR3 sequences listed, around 10% were seen once; the top ten hold around 23%. This record belongs to a study of T-cell memory formation after mild COVID-19. The receptor was derived from a man between 18 and 29 years old who had mild COVID-19 (a few samples of this study predate the infection). Cell type and time point are not known. What was sequenced was PBMCs or a T cell subset sorted from them (not recorded which). The chain is built from TRBV7-2 and TRBJ1-4, with 8 bases lining up with TRBD1. CDR3 amino acids: CASSLSGGGGEKLFF. The CDR3, as DNA: TGTGCCAGCAGCCTCTCAGGGGGCGGGGGTGAAAAACTGTTTTTT. The whole variable domain, filled in from reference TRBV7-2 and TRBJ1-4, reads GAGVSQSPSNKVTEKGKDVELRCDPISGHTALYWYRQSLGQGLEFLIYFQGNSAPDKSGLPSDRFSAERTGGSVSTLTIQRTQQEDSAVYLCASSLSGGGGEKLFFGSGTQLSVL.